The present TCR beta chain was sequenced within a study of early T cells in non-severe SARS-CoV-2 infection. This clonotype was recorded many times. The target antigen is unknown. In TCRdb, the 5' RACE reads were re-called with MiXCR into one record per CDR3 protein. The sample gives 25,000 to 30,000 distinct CDR3 sequences, approximately 6.4% of which show up once; about 35% is in the top ten. Findings and limits, study-wide: Anti-spike CD8 responses were favored in VDJdb matching, and private and CD4 specificities were missed.

This CDR3 is 12 amino acids long. The trim removed 5 bases at V and 6 bases at J, leaving 4 bases unmatched. The source material was whole blood, sampled at baseline. This sequence joins TRBV12-3 or TRBV12-4 and TRBJ2-7, with TRBD1 identical over 7 bases. This sequence originates from an adult who was a healthcare worker with PCR-confirmed SARS-CoV-2 infection or an uninfected control (not recorded which). The CDR3 sequence is CASSLQGIEQYF. In DNA form, the CDR3 reads TGTGCCAGCAGTCTACAGGGGATCGAGCAGTACTTC.